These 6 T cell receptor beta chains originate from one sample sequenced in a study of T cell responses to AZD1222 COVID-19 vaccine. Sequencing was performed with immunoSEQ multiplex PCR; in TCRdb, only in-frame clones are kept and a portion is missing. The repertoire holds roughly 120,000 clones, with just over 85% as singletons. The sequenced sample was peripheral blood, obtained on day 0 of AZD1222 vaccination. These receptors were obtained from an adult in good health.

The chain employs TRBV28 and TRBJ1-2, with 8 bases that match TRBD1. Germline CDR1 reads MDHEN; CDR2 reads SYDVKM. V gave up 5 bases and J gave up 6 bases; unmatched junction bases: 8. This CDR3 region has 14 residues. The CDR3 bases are TGTGCCAGCAGTAGAAGGACAGGGAGAGATGGCTACACCTTC. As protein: CASSRRTGRDGYTF.

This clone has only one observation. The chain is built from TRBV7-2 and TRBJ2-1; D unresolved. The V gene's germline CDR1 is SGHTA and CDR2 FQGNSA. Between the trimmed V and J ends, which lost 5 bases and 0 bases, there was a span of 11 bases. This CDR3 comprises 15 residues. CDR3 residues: CASSPGRSSYNEQFF. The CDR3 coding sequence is TGTGCCAGCAGCCCGGGCAGGAGCTCCTACAATGAGCAGTTCTTC.

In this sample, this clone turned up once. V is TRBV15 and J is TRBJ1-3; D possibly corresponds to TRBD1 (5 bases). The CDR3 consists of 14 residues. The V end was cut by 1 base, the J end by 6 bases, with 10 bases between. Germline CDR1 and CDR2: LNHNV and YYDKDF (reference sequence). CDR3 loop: CATSRVGDVNTIYF. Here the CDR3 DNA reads TGTGCCACCAGCAGAGTAGGGGATGTAAACACCATATATTTT.

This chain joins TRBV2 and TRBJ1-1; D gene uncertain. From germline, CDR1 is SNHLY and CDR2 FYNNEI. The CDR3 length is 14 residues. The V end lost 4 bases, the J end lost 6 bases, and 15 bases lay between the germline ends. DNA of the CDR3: TGTGCCAGCAGTGCTCAGGTTCTAAGTGCTGAAGCTTTCTTT. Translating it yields CASSAQVLSAEAFF.

CDR3 nucleotides: TGTGCCATACACCGGGACAAAAGTTCACCCCTCCACTTT. This sequence encodes CAIHRDKSSPLHF. The chain recombines TRBV10-3 with TRBJ1-6; weak D call: TRBD1 (6 bases). CDR3 length: 13 residues. From germline, CDR1 is ENHRY and CDR2 SYGVKD. The ends were cut back, 9 bases at V and 9 bases at J, with 15 bases in the middle.

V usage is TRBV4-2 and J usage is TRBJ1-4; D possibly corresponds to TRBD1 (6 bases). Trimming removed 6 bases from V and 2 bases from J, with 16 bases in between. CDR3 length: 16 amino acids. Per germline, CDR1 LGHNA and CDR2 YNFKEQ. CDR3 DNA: TGTGCCAGCAGGCCCCGTCCGAGGGGGACTAATGAAAAACTGTTTTTT. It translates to CASRPRPRGTNEKLFF.